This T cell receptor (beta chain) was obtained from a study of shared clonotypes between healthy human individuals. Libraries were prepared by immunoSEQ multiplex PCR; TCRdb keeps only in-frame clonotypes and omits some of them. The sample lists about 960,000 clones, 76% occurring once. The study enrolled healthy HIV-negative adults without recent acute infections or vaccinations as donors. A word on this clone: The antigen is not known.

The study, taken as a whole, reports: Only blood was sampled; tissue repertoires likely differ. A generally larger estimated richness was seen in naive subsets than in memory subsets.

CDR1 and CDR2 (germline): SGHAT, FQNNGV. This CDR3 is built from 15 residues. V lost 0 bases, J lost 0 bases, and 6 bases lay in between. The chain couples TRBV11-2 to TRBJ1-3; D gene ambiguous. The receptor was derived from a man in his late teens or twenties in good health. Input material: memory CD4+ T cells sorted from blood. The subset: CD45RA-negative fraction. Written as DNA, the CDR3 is TGTGCCAGCAGCTTAGATAGTAGCTCTGGAAACACCATATATTTT. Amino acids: CASSLDSSSGNTIYF.